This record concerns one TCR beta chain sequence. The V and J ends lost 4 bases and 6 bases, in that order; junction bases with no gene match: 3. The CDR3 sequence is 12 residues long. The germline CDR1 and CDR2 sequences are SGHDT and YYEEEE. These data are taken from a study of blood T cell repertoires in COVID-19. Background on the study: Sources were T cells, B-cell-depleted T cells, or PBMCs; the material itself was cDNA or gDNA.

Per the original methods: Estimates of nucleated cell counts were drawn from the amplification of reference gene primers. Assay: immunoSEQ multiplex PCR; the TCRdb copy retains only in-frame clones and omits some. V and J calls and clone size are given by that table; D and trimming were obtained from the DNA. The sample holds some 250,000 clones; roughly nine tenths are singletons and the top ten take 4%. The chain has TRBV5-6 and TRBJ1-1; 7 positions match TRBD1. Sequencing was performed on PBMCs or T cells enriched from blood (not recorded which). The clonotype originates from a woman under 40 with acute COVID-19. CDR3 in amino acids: CASSARGSEAFF. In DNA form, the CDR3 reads TGTGCCAGCAGCGCCAGGGGGTCTGAAGCTTTCTTT. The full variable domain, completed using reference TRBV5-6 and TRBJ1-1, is DAGVTQSPTHLIKTRGQQVTLRCSPKSGHDTVSWYQQALGQGPQFIFQYYEEEERQRGNFPDRFSGHQFPNYSSELNVNALLLGDSALYLCASSARGSEAFFGQGTRLTVV.